The clone carrying this T cell receptor (beta chain) has just one count. This entry belongs to a study of blood T cell repertoires in COVID-19. Turning to the study itself: Material from acute and convalescent COVID-19 was sourced from the United States, Italy and Spain. T cells, B-cell-depleted T cells, or PBMCs supplied cDNA or gDNA.

Authors' analysis steps: It was from reference gene primer amplification that nucleated cell counts were estimated. Method: immunoSEQ multiplex PCR; TCRdb's copy keeps in-frame clones and lacks some. V and J calls and clone size are given by that table; D and trimming were obtained from the DNA. The data show 120,000 to 150,000 clones, about 77% seen once. The germline CDR1 and CDR2 sequences are SGDLS and YYNGEE. The CDR3 loop spans 13 amino acids. J lost 7 bases, V lost 0 bases, and 4 bases had no gene match. The receptor was isolated from a man aged 55-75 years with acute or convalescent COVID-19. The chain employs TRBV9 and TRBJ2-7; 7 bases agree with TRBD2. Material: peripheral blood. The CDR3 bases are TGTGCCAGCAGCGTAGAATGGGGAGGGGAGCAGTACTTC. Translation: CASSVEWGGEQYF.